These 19 T cell receptor beta chains came from one sample sequenced in a study of cytomegalovirus exposure and HLA in healthy donors (TCRdb year 2017). Library prep was done by the immunoSEQ multiplex PCR assay. For the multiplex PCR, a mixture combining 60 forward primers for TCR Vbeta segments and 13 reverse primers for TCR Jbeta segments was used. TCRdb provides this immuneACCESS table in a form limited to in-frame rearrangements. Some clones are lacking; in checked studies, under half of them reflect an unresolved V gene, and why the rest are absent is not known. This sample comprises about 64,000 clones, approximately 70% of them detected only once. In total, the top ten clones hold roughly 15% of the sample. Sequencing was done on a sample of PBMCs. Receptor source: a male donor in good health and CMV-seropositive.

This chain links TRBV5-1 with TRBJ2-5; D gene unclear. CDR1 SGHRS and CDR2 YFSETQ come from the germline V gene. The CDR3 has 14 amino acids. The V and J ends lost 0 bases and 0 bases respectively, with 6 bases between them. In DNA, the CDR3 is TGCGCCAGCAGCTTGGTGTCTAACCAAGAGACCCAGTACTTC. Its translation is CASSLVSNQETQYF.

The rearrangement links TRBV29-1 to TRBJ1-2; 7 bases align to TRBD1. The V gene end was trimmed by 3 bases and the J gene end by 10 bases; junction bases not matched to a gene: 8. Germline values: CDR1 SQVTM, CDR2 ANQGSEA. This CDR3 region has 12 residues. Written as DNA, the CDR3 is TGCAGCGTTGAGGGACAGCCTTTTGACTACACCTTC. It translates to CSVEGQPFDYTF.

This chain uses TRBV5-6 with TRBJ1-2; 7 bases match TRBD1. Germline trimming cut 3 bases from V and 2 bases from J; bases unmatched to any gene: 1. This CDR3 has 13 amino acids. Germline values: CDR1 SGHDT, CDR2 YYEEEE. CDR3 loop: CASSSRGNYGYTF. The CDR3 DNA follows: TGTGCCAGCAGCTCCAGGGGGAACTATGGCTACACCTTC.

This clone was counted only a few times. This chain connects TRBV30 to TRBJ2-3; tentatively, D is TRBD1 (5 bases). Trimming removed 0 bases at V and 5 bases at J, with 12 bases between. The germline CDR1 and CDR2 sequences are GTSNPN and SVGIG (reference sequence). CDR3 size: 14 residues. The DNA of the CDR3 is TGTGCCTGGAGTGTACAGGTGCTGGGAGATACGCAGTATTTT. The encoded protein is CAWSVQVLGDTQYF.

This clone was observed a handful of times. The chain joins TRBV15 to TRBJ2-5, with 14 bases matching TRBD2. This CDR3 has 17 amino acids. Germline V gene data show CDR1 as LNHNV and CDR2 as YYDKDF (reference sequence). V lost 1 base to trimming and J lost 2 bases; unmatched junction nucleotides: 3. CDR3 DNA sequence: TGTGCCACCAGCAGAGGCGGGACTAGCGGGGGACAAGAGACCCAGTACTTC. Translated: CATSRGGTSGGQETQYF.

J is TRBJ2-3 and V is TRBV7-9; D is perhaps TRBD2 (6 bases). V shed 4 bases and J shed 1 base, with 12 bases lying between them. This CDR3 has 15 amino acids. Per germline, CDR1 SEHNR and CDR2 FQNEAQ (reference sequence). In DNA, the CDR3 is TGTGCCAGCAGCTCGCATGGCGGGGGCACAGATACGCAGTATTTT. This translates into CASSSHGGGTDTQYF. Full variable domain (rest looked up from reference TRBV7-9 and TRBJ2-3): DTGVSQNPRHKITKRGQNVTFRCDPISEHNRLYWYRQTLGQGPEFLTYFQNEAQLEKSRLLSDRFSAERPKGSFSTLEIQRTEQGDSAMYLCASSSHGGGTDTQYFGPGTRLTVL.

This chain connects TRBV27 to TRBJ2-3, with TRBD2 as a possible D gene (5 bases). Germline V CDR1 and CDR2: MNHEY, SMNVEV (reference sequence). V lost 5 bases, J lost 6 bases, and 15 bases lay in between. This CDR3 spans 14 amino acids. Written as DNA, the CDR3 is TGTGCCAGCAGTCCTAGTGCCGGGGTCGATACGCAGTATTTT. Its protein product is CASSPSAGVDTQYF.

This clone was counted only a few times. The chain is built from TRBV27 and TRBJ1-4; TRBD1 agrees at 8 bases. The CDR3 has 14 residues. Germline CDR1 MNHEY, CDR2 SMNVEV (reference sequence). V lost 4 bases and J lost 6; bases outside the gene matches: 4. The DNA of the CDR3 is TGTGCCAGCAGTTCAGGGGGCTTTTATGAAAAACTGTTTTTT. Protein product: CASSSGGFYEKLFF.

This clone has just a few counts. The J gene is TRBJ2-7, the V gene TRBV19; 11 bases align to TRBD1. Per germline, CDR1 LNHDA and CDR2 SQIVND (reference sequence). The J segment lost 7 bases and the V segment lost 5 bases, leaving 7 bases of the junction unmatched. This CDR3 is built from 14 residues. The CDR3 loop reads CASSHGQGASEQYF. The CDR3 DNA reads as TGTGCCAGTAGTCATGGACAGGGGGCTTCGGAGCAGTACTTC.

The chain combines TRBV29-1 with TRBJ1-5; D is unclear. CDR1 and CDR2 (germline): SQVTM, ANQGSEA. Trimming removed 7 bases from V and 0 bases from J, with 10 bases in between. The length of the CDR3 is 13 residues. The CDR3 here is CSAMEGSNQPQHF. CDR3 DNA sequence: TGCAGCGCCATGGAGGGTAGCAATCAGCCCCAGCATTTT.

The chain has TRBV7-7 and TRBJ2-5; 9 positions agree with TRBD1. Germline CDR1 and CDR2: SSHAT and FNYEAQ (reference sequence). This CDR3 is built from 15 residues. With V trimmed by 4 bases and J by 5 bases, 8 bases remained unmatched. CDR3 nucleotides: TGTGCCAGCAGCTCAACCGGACAGGGGCAGGAGACCCAGTACTTC. It is translated as CASSSTGQGQETQYF.

The chain links TRBV5-4 to TRBJ2-2, with TRBD2 as a possible D gene (6 bases). Trimming took 1 base from V and 9 from J, leaving 10 bases between them. The CDR3 is 13 amino acids. Germline V gives CDR1 SGHNT, CDR2 YYREEE (reference sequence). CDR3 nucleotides: TGTGCCAGCAGCTTGACTAGCACTCGGGAGCTGTTTTTT. It yields the protein CASSLTSTRELFF.

The chain has TRBV7-9 and TRBJ2-7; the match to TRBD1 covers 7 bases. V lost 4 bases, J lost 3 bases, and 3 bases stayed unmatched. The length of the CDR3 is 13 residues. Germline CDR1 is SEHNR and CDR2 is FQNEAQ (reference sequence). The CDR3 loop reads CASSSGTVYEQYF. The CDR3 nucleotides read TGTGCCAGCAGCTCCGGGACAGTCTACGAGCAGTACTTC. Based on the CDR3 plus reference TRBV7-9 and TRBJ2-7, the full variable domain is DTGVSQNPRHKITKRGQNVTFRCDPISEHNRLYWYRQTLGQGPEFLTYFQNEAQLEKSRLLSDRFSAERPKGSFSTLEIQRTEQGDSAMYLCASSSGTVYEQYFGPGTRLTVT.

This sequence joins TRBV6-5 and TRBJ1-6; 7 bases map to TRBD1. Germline V gene sequence: CDR1 MNHEY, CDR2 SVGAGI. V shed 8 bases and J 5 bases; nucleotides not matched to a gene: 3. The CDR3 runs 13 residues. The CDR3 nucleotides are TGTGCCAGCCGGGACAGCCATAATTCACCCCTCCACTTT. As protein: CASRDSHNSPLHF.

The chain recombines TRBV5-1 with TRBJ2-7; tentative D call: TRBD2 (7 bases). Per germline, CDR1 SGHRS and CDR2 YFSETQ. This CDR3 contains 14 residues. Between the trimmed V and J ends, which lost 2 bases and 3 bases, there was a span of 12 bases. As DNA, the CDR3 is TGCGCCAGCAGCTTACAGGGAGGGGACTACGAGCAGTACTTC. Translated, it gives CASSLQGGDYEQYF.

The chain employs TRBV27 and TRBJ1-1; D is uncertain. V was trimmed by 4 bases and J by 5 bases, leaving 8 bases between them. The CDR3 is 12 amino acids. CDR1 is MNHEY, CDR2 SMNVEV, per germline (reference sequence). CDR3 DNA: TGTGCCAGCAGTTACCGGGGTACTGAAGCTTTCTTT. Protein product: CASSYRGTEAFF.

J is TRBJ2-2 and V is TRBV9; the D is unclear. V lost 0 bases to trimming and J lost 7 bases, with 10 bases between them. Germline V gives CDR1 SGDLS, CDR2 YYNGEE. The CDR3 totals 14 residues. The CDR3 protein is CASSVVASGGELFF. In DNA, the CDR3 is TGTGCCAGCAGCGTAGTGGCAAGTGGCGGGGAGCTGTTTTTT.

The rearrangement joins TRBV27 to TRBJ2-5; 7 bases match TRBD1. The J call is uncertain, as TRBJ2-7 better fits the DNA end. The CDR3 length is 14 residues. Germline lookup yields CDR1 MNHEY and CDR2 SMNVEV (reference sequence). The CDR3 nucleotides read TGTGCCAGCAGTTTGACAGGGAAGACGTACGAGCAGTACTTC. Its translation: CASSLTGKTYEQYF.

The V gene is TRBV5-5, the J gene TRBJ2-4; D uncertain. The germline CDR1 and CDR2 sequences are SGHKS and YYEKEE (reference sequence). Trimming took 3 bases from V and 0 from J, leaving 13 bases between them. This CDR3 comprises 16 residues. The CDR3 reads CASSSLRLLAKNIQYF. For the CDR3, the DNA is TGTGCCAGCAGCTCCCTCAGATTGCTAGCCAAAAACATTCAGTACTTC.